This T cell receptor beta chain appears in the sequencing data of a study of blood T cells in healthy people across ages. General study points: Higher diversity, along with more naive CD4+ cells, distinguished long-lived donors from aged donors.

Together with a sample-barcoded 5' primer, a J-beta primer mix was included in a second PCR lasting roughly 7 to 11 cycles. Using its own MiXCR run on the 5' RACE reads, TCRdb lists one record per CDR3 protein. The sample contains some 890,000 distinct CDR3 sequences, just under 30% of which appear only once. The CDR3 totals 12 residues. Germline V gene lookup returns CDR1 PRHDT and CDR2 FYEKMQ (reference sequence). With 1 base removed from V and 8 bases from J, the gap between germline ends came to 6 bases. This clonotype came up a few times. Its specificity is unknown. These data are also associated with another study on T cells of mothers and their children.

The sequenced sample was blood. The V and J genes are TRBV13 and TRBJ2-1; D remains unclear. The clonotype was recovered from a woman aged 35 to 49 in good health. The CDR3, as DNA: TGTGCCAGCAGCTTAGACAGCTATGAGCAGTTCTTC. Residues: CASSLDSYEQFF.